Listed below are T cell receptor beta chains from one sample, sequenced in a study of identical twins. Using its own MiXCR run on the 5' RACE reads, TCRdb lists one record per CDR3 protein. The data show roughly 690,000 distinct CDR3 sequences, roughly 6% seen once. What was sequenced was naive T cells sorted from blood. The origin of the receptors is a man aged 18 to 29 in good health. Both conserved end residues are part of each CDR3. The D gene is left open where the match is weak. Clone size is given for some rows only: seen once, a few or many times, or a class if the clone is expanded.

TRBV20-1	NA	many	13	CSAADDSHNEQFF
TRBV24-1	NA	few	15	CATSPNRGYQETQYF
TRBV7-9	NA	many	13	CASSLVPADEQFF
TRBV5-4	NA	few	14	CASSLANQQETQYF
TRBV5-1	TRBD2	few	15	CASSSGLADGNIQYF
TRBV6-2/TRBV6-3	TRBD2	NA	17	CASSHLRAGAGTGELFF
TRBV7-6	TRBD2	NA	17	CASSLRLAGDNYNEQFF
TRBV5-1	NA	NA	15	CASSLGVQGADTQYF
TRBV10-1	NA	many	17	CASSEIVGLTSYNEQFF
TRBV29-1	NA	many	14	CSVEPQGLRHKRFF
TRBV12-3/TRBV12-4	NA	many	15	CASSTGTSGDYGYTF
TRBV20-1	NA	few	13	CSASQGTVQPQHF
TRBV12-3/TRBV12-4	NA	few	15	CASSLEQGGINEQFF
TRBV5-6	NA	many	11	CASSLSDKQFF
TRBV6-1	TRBD1	NA	14	CASGEQGAKETQYF
TRBV6-2/TRBV6-3	NA	many	14	CASSRRPGAETQYF
TRBV30	TRBD2	many	14	CAWTSGITSNEQFF
TRBV20-1	NA	NA	12	CSARALPNEQFF
TRBV12-3/TRBV12-4	NA	many	14	CASSWDGRRETQYF
TRBV5-1	TRBD2	few	15	CASSPGGVYTDTQYF
TRBV11-2	NA	few	16	CASSLDFGTGTYEQYF
TRBV20-1	TRBD1	many	18	CSARDLMGQVEHQETQYF
TRBV6-1	NA	NA	14	CASSDGGSNQPQHF
TRBV10-3	TRBD1	NA	16	CAISESRQGELDIQYF
TRBV9	TRBD1	few	18	CASSARDRNTVGTDTQYF
TRBV7-2	NA	NA	13	CASSADWLYEQYF
TRBV10-3	NA	NA	14	CAIRSIGVGNEQFF
TRBV9	TRBD2	few	16	CASSVGASSGSNEQFF
TRBV7-2	NA	NA	14	CASSWPGREETQYF
TRBV10-3	TRBD2	NA	16	CAISSNGGSGANVLTF
TRBV20-1	TRBD2	NA	18	CTNTVASGTKTPDNEQFF
TRBV5-1	NA	NA	15	CASSLPDWGSETQYF
TRBV6-5	NA	NA	18	CASSYLDTGFLSTDTQYF
TRBV5-1	NA	few	16	CASSSGGGAAYNEQFF
TRBV12-3/TRBV12-4	TRBD1	few	13	CASRSQGAGEQYF
TRBV5-1	TRBD1	many	16	CASSSNPGGAGYEQYF
TRBV5-1	NA	many	13	CASSLGRAGEQYF
TRBV19	NA	NA	11	CASGPSYEQYF
TRBV6-2/TRBV6-3	NA	NA	12	CASRDVGVEQYF
TRBV12-5	NA	NA	16	CASGLGLPPYTDTQYF
TRBV5-1	TRBD2	many	14	CASSGGRADNEQFF
TRBV20-1	TRBD2	NA	14	CSAENLAGAYEQYF
TRBV5-1	TRBD1	many	16	CASSTTGTARNTEAFF
TRBV4-2	NA	many	17	CASSQDHGGLATETQYF
TRBV20-1	NA	many	15	CSVKGLTGYNSPLHF
TRBV14	NA	few	16	CASSPRRHGLRGEQFF
TRBV20-1	TRBD1	many	13	CSQTSGGANGYTF
TRBV27	TRBD2	many	15	CASAGLAGVTDTQYF
TRBV29-1	NA	many	11	CSVELVRIQYF
TRBV6-5	NA	many	13	CASSHRDTYEQYF